This is a list of T cell receptor beta chains from one sample in a study of follicular helper T cells after annual influenza vaccination. TCRdb's table, derived via immunoSEQ multiplex PCR, lists solely in-frame clones and lacks some. The sample includes approximately 13,000 clones, around 82% of them seen just once. Sequenced material: CXCR5- memory CD4+ T cells sorted from blood, taken on the day of influenza vaccination. The receptors originated from an adult who received the influenza vaccine. CDR3s include the opening cysteine and the closing phenylalanine or tryptophan. Fields, in order: J gene, clone size, CDR3 length, V gene, CDR3 protein. Clone size is given for some rows only: seen once, a few or many times, or a class if the clone is expanded.

TRBJ2-5,NA,15,TRBV5-1,CASSRGLAGGETQYF
TRBJ1-5,NA,15,TRBV7-2,CASSLGGQGTQPQHF
TRBJ1-4,NA,12,TRBV7-9,CASSPRGEKLFF
TRBJ1-2,few,12,TRBV18,CASLQGDGGYTF
TRBJ1-2,NA,11,TRBV9,CASSAPYGYTF
TRBJ1-1,NA,15,TRBV6-9,CASGSLTGGGTEAFF
TRBJ1-1,NA,14,TRBV5-1,CASTNRGRNTEAFF
TRBJ1-1,once,13,TRBV6-5,CATQVWVGTEAFF
TRBJ2-2,NA,17,TRBV18,CASSPPQRGGGTGELFF
TRBJ2-5,few,12,TRBV6-6,CATSRNQETQYF
TRBJ2-7,NA,14,TRBV14,CASSPLAGGLEQYF
TRBJ1-3,NA,16,TRBV2,CASSDLWTISGNTIYF
TRBJ1-1,NA,10,TRBV29-1,CSVRNTEAFF
TRBJ1-1,NA,13,TRBV6-5,CASTEQSTTEAFF
TRBJ2-1,NA,15,TRBV16,CASSQSFFGGNEQFF
TRBJ1-1,NA,13,TRBV6-5,CASSYRELTEAFF
TRBJ2-3,once,13,TRBV6-1,CASRLLNLDTQYF
TRBJ1-2,NA,15,TRBV5-1,CASSFTYRGARGYTF
TRBJ2-1,once,15,TRBV7-3,CASSPTGTQYNEQFF
TRBJ2-1,few,10,TRBV6-1,CATGDNEQFF
TRBJ1-6,NA,15,TRBV4-3,CASSQKLTTDSPLHF
TRBJ1-4,NA,13,TRBV5-6,CASSSRGWEKLFF
TRBJ2-3,NA,16,TRBV4-2,CASRLRGAGGTDTQYF
TRBJ2-5,NA,14,TRBV11-2,CASSAETGGETQYF
TRBJ1-2,NA,12,TRBV7-2,CASSPQGYGYTF
TRBJ2-3,NA,14,TRBV9,CASGPIRSTDTQYF
TRBJ1-1,NA,17,TRBV4-1,CASSQDNRALSNTEAFF
TRBJ1-1,NA,16,TRBV25-1,CASSDYGFGLNTEAFF
TRBJ1-2,NA,14,TRBV4-1,CASSQGTSNYGYTF
TRBJ1-1,once,13,TRBV30,CAWMDRLGTEAFF
TRBJ1-5,NA,15,TRBV19,CASSIEMGWDQPQHF
TRBJ2-1,NA,15,TRBV10-1,CASSENPEYNNEQFF
TRBJ2-7,NA,13,TRBV10-3,CAISAGEFHEQYF
TRBJ1-1,once,14,TRBV4-1,CASSRGQGFSEAFF
TRBJ2-3,NA,18,TRBV11-3,CASSLDQGGTIRPDTQYF
TRBJ2-3,NA,14,TRBV6-6,CASSYSLATDTQYF
TRBJ2-6,NA,15,TRBV19,CASSLGTGFTNVLTF
TRBJ1-2,NA,14,TRBV19,CASSETGSNYGYTF
TRBJ1-1,NA,14,TRBV18,CASSPDRLNTEAFF
TRBJ1-2,once,13,TRBV7-2,CASSRSGEYGYTF
TRBJ2-7,NA,15,TRBV9,CASSVGPGQGYEQYF
TRBJ2-3,NA,15,TRBV11-3,CASSLGVGDTDTQYF
TRBJ2-5,once,11,TRBV2,CASSGPGTEYF
TRBJ1-6,NA,13,TRBV30,CACHRDDNSPLHF
TRBJ1-5,NA,14,TRBV7-8,CASSLVRTNQPQHF
TRBJ1-1,NA,14,TRBV5-1,CASSLMGLNTEAFF
TRBJ1-4,NA,17,TRBV7-9,CASSLERSFRGGEKLFF
TRBJ2-7,few,14,TRBV27,CASREGFHPYEQYF
TRBJ1-1,NA,18,TRBV13,CASSLRAGTGGWNTEAFF
TRBJ1-3,NA,18,TRBV5-1,CASSLGTGVLFSGNTIYF
TRBJ2-4,NA,15,TRBV15,CATSRDQGVKNIQYF
TRBJ2-1,NA,16,TRBV27,CASTLVAGGKYNEQFF
TRBJ2-3,once,16,TRBV11-2,CASSSPAGGKGDTQYF
TRBJ1-2,NA,16,TRBV19,CASSMLPGQGAYGYTF
TRBJ2-3,NA,16,TRBV7-3,CASSLTVAGGPGTQYF
TRBJ2-1,few,15,TRBV9,CASSVATQGGAEQFF